This T cell receptor (beta chain) was profiled in a study of T-cell reconstitution after alpha-beta-depleted transplantation in children. Findings and caveats of the study: Elevated TCRbeta diversity at day 60 was traced, in some patients, to surviving recipient T cells and thymic progenitors.

Germline values: CDR1 GTSNPN, CDR2 SVGIG (reference sequence). The germline V and J ends were trimmed by 3 bases and 1 base, with 7 bases remaining between them. The CDR3 has 13 amino acids. As it was prepared, the TCRbeta library received unique molecular identifiers. TCRdb passed the PCR reads through MiXCR, listing each CDR3 protein once. The data contain around 700,000 distinct CDR3 sequences, roughly 14% of them singletons. Turning to this clonotype: Its antigen is as yet unknown.

Here the sequenced sample was PBMCs, taken before TCRalphabeta/CD19-depleted stem cell transplant. The gene calls are TRBV30 and TRBJ1-5; D might be TRBD1 (5 bases). The source of this sequence is a girl aged 2 to 10 with congenital amegakaryocytic thrombocytopenia, due to receive a stem cell transplant. Here the CDR3 DNA reads TGTGCCTGGAGGCAGGGAAGCAATCAGCCCCAGCATTTT. Translation: CAWRQGSNQPQHF.